This TCR beta chain stems from a study of molecular identifiers for immune sequencing clone quantification. Study-level points and caveats: Clones above 20 RNA copies contained over 97% of effector molecules and under 1% of naive molecules.

The authors gated naive CD8 T cells as CD8+CD4-CCR7+CD45RA+ for sorting. CDR3 length: 16 residues. TCRdb reanalysed the PCR reads using MiXCR and keeps one entry per CDR3 protein. Here the sample spans fewer than 350,000 distinct CDR3 sequences, about 21% being singletons. Regarding this clonotype: Its specificity is unknown. A clone one base away is much larger, so this may be a read error.

Sequenced: naive CD8+ T cells from blood, with Jurkat cell RNA spiked in. Subset here: FACS-sorted CD8+CD4-CCR7+CD45RA+ naive T cells. This rearrangement joins TRBV5-3 to TRBJ2-3; 9 bases map to TRBD2. TRBV5-3 is classed as an ORF, of uncertain function. The TCR originated in a human donor in good health. Some libraries in this study had Jurkat cell RNA spiked in. CDR3: CASSLVLAGLRDSQYF. In DNA form, the CDR3 reads TGTGCCAGCAGCTTAGTGCTAGCGGGATTACGAGATTCGCAGTATTTT.